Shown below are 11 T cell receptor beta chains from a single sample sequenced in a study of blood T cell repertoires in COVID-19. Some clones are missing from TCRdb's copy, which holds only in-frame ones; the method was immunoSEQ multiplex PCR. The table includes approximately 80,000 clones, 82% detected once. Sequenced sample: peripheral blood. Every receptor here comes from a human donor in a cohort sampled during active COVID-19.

In DNA form, the CDR3 reads TGCGCCAGCAGCTTGGGGACTAGCGGGGGCCAAGAGACCCAGTACTTC. Translation gives CASSLGTSGGQETQYF. The J gene is TRBJ2-5, the V gene TRBV5-1; 13 nucleotides match TRBD2. The CDR3 is 16 residues long. Trimming at V came to 0 bases and at J to 1 base, leaving 0 bases not matched to a gene. Germline loops: CDR1 SGHRS, CDR2 YFSETQ.

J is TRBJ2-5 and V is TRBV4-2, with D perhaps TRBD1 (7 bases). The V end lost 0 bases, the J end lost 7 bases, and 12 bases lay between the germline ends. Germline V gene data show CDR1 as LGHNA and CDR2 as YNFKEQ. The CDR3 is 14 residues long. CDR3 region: CASSQDRQGGTQYF. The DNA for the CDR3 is TGTGCCAGCAGCCAAGATAGACAGGGAGGGACCCAGTACTTC.

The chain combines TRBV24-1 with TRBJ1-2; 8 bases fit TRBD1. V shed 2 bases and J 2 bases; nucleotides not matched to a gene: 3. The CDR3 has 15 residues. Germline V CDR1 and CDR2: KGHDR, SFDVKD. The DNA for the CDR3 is TGTGCCACCAGTGATTCTCGACAGGGGAACTATGGCTACACCTTC. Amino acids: CATSDSRQGNYGYTF.

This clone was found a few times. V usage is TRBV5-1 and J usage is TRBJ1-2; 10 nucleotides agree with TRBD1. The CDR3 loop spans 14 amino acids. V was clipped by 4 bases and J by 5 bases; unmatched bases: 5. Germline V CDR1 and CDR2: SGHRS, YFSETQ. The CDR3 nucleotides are TGCGCCAGCAGCGCCGGACAGGGGGGATATGGCTACACCTTC. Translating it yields CASSAGQGGYGYTF.

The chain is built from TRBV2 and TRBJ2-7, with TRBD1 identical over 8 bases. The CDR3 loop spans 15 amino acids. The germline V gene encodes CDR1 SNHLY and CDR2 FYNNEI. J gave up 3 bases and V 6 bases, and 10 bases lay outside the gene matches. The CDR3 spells CASRVGQADGYEQYF. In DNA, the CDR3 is TGTGCCAGCAGGGTGGGACAGGCCGACGGCTACGAGCAGTACTTC.

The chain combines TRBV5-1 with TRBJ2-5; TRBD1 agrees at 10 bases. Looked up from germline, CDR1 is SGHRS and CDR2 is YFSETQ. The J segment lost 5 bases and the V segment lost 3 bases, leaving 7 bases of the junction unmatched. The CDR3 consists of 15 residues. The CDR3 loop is CASSSGTGVGETQYF. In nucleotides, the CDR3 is TGCGCCAGCAGCTCCGGGACAGGGGTGGGGGAGACCCAGTACTTC.

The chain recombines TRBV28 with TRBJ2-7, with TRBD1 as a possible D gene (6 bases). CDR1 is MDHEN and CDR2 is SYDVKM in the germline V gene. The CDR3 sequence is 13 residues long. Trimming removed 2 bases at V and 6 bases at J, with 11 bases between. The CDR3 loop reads CASSLNRESEQYF. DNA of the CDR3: TGTGCCAGCAGTTTAAACAGGGAGAGCGAGCAGTACTTC.

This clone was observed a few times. This chain's CDR3 is CSASGERGTGELFF. The CDR3 DNA reads TGCAGTGCTAGTGGGGAAAGGGGCACCGGGGAGCTGTTTTTT. The chain uses TRBV20-1 and TRBJ2-2; D might be TRBD1 (5 bases). CDR1 is DFQATT, CDR2 SNEGSKA, per germline (reference sequence). This CDR3 region has 14 residues. The ends were cut back, 3 bases at V and 4 bases at J, with 12 bases in the middle.

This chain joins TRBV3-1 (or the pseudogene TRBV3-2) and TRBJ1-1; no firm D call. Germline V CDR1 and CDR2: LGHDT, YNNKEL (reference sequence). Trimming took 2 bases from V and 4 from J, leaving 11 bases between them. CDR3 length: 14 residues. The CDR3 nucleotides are TGTGCCAGCAGCCAATCGGAGATAAGCACTGAAGCTTTCTTT. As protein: CASSQSEISTEAFF.

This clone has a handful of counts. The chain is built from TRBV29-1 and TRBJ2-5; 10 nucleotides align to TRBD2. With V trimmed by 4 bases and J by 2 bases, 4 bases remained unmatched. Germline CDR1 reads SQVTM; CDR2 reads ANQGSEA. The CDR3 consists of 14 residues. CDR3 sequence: CSVGSGGRQETQYF. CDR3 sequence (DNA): TGCAGCGTTGGTAGCGGGGGGAGGCAAGAGACCCAGTACTTC.

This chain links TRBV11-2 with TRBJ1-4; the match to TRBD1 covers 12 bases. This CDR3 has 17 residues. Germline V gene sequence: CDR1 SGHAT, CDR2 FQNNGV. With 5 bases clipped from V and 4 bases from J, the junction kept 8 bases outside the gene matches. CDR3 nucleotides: TGTGCCAGCAGCAGGGGACAGGGGGCGTTCGGTAATGAAAAACTGTTTTTT. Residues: CASSRGQGAFGNEKLFF.